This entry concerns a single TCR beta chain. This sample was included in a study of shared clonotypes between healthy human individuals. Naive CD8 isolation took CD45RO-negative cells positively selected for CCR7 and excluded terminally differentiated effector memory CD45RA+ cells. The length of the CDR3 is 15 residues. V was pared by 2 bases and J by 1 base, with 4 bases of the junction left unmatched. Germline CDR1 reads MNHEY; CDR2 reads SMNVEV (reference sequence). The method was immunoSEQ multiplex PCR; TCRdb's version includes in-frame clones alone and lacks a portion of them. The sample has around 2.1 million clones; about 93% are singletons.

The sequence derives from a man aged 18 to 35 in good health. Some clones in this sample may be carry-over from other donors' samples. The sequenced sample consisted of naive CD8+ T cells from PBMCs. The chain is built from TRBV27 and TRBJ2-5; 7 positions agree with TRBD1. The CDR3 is CASSLGDRVQETQYF. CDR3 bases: TGTGCCAGCAGTTTAGGCGACAGGGTCCAAGAGACCCAGTACTTC.